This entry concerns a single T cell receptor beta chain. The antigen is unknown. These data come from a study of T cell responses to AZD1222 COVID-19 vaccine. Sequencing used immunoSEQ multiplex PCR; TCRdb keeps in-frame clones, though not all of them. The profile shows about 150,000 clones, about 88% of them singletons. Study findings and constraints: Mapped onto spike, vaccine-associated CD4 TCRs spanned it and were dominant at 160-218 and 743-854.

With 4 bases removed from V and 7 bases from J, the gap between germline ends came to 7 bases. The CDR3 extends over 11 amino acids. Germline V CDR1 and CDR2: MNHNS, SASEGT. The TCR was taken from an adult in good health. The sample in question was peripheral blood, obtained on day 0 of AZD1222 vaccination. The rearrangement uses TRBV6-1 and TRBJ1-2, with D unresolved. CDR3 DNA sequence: TGTGCCAGCAGTGCGAAGGGTGGCTACACCTTC. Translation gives CASSAKGGYTF.